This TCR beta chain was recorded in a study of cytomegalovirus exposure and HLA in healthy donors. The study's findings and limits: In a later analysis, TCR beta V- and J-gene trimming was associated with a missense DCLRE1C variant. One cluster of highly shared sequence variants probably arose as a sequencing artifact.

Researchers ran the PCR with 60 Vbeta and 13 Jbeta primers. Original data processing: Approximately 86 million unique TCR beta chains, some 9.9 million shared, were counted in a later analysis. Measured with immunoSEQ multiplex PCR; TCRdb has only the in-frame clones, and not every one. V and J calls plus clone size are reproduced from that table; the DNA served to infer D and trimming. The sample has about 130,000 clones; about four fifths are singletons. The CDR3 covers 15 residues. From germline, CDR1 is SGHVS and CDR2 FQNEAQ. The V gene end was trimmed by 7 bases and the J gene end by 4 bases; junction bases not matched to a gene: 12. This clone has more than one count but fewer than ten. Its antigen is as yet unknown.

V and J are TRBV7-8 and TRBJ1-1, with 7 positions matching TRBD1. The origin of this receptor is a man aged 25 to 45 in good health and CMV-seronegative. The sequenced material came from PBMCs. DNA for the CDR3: TGTGCCAGCAACCTCCAGGGGGGATGGGCCACTGAAGCTTTCTTT. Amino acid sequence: CASNLQGGWATEAFF. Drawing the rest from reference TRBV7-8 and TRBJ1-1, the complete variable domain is GAGVSQSPRYKVAKRGQDVALRCDPISGHVSLFWYQQALGQGPEFLTYFQNEAQLDKSGLPSDRFFAERPEGSVSTLKIQRTQQEDSAVYLCASNLQGGWATEAFFGQGTRLTVV.